A single sample gave rise to the 30 T cell receptor beta chains below, sequenced in a study of cytomegalovirus exposure and HLA in healthy donors. The PCR employed 60 Vbeta primers together with 13 Jbeta primers. The assay was immunoSEQ multiplex PCR, and TCRdb's table has in-frame clones only and misses some. This sample carries 85,000 to 120,000 clones, approximately 82% of them seen once, and the ten largest clones take 2.5%. Sequencing was done on a sample of PBMCs. These receptors all come from a man aged 35 to 55 in good health and CMV-seronegative.

This clone has a handful of counts. This chain uses TRBV7-9 with TRBJ2-3; TRBD1 might be the D (7 bases). Per germline, CDR1 SEHNR and CDR2 FQNEAQ (reference sequence). The CDR3 has 15 residues. The V gene lost 7 bases and the J gene lost 2 bases, with 16 bases spanning the gap. CDR3 sequence (DNA): TGTGCCAGCACCCCCAGGGGGGACCTCACAGATACGCAGTATTTT. Residues: CASTPRGDLTDTQYF.

This clone was picked up one time. This chain connects TRBV6-5 to TRBJ1-6; 7 bases map to TRBD1. In germline, CDR1 is MNHEY, CDR2 SVGAGI. The V and J ends lost 6 bases and 5 bases, in that order; junction bases with no gene match: 7. The CDR3 runs 15 residues. The CDR3 loop is CASRRRTGDNSPLHF. CDR3 in DNA: TGTGCCAGCAGAAGAAGGACAGGTGATAATTCACCCCTCCACTTT.

Concerning this clone itself: One junction end disagrees with the germline gene, perhaps due to a read error. V usage is TRBV7-9 and J usage is TRBJ1-2; TRBD1 matches at 7 bases. CDR3 length: 16 residues. Germline-derived CDR1 and CDR2 are SEHNR and FQNEAQ (reference sequence). The chain's CDR3 is CSSSPTGGTANYGYTF. The CDR3 DNA follows: TGTTCCAGCAGCCCGACTGGGGGGACAGCAAACTATGGCTACACCTTC.

The V gene is TRBV7-9, the J gene TRBJ2-1, with 8 bases matching TRBD2. Germline V gives CDR1 SEHNR, CDR2 FQNEAQ (reference sequence). With V trimmed by 1 base and J by 8 bases, 7 bases remained unmatched. The CDR3 is 15 amino acids. The CDR3 DNA reads TGTGCCAGCAGCTTAGGAGGGACTAGTAGACATGAGCAGTTCTTC. Translated, it gives CASSLGGTSRHEQFF.

CDR3 loop: CASSLPGGSITEAFF. In DNA form, the CDR3 reads TGCGCCAGCAGCTTGCCAGGAGGATCTATCACTGAAGCTTTCTTT. This chain connects TRBV5-1 to TRBJ1-1; D not certain. The CDR3 is made up of 15 amino acids. Trimming took 1 base from V and 4 from J, leaving 14 bases between them. Germline CDR1 is SGHRS and CDR2 is YFSETQ.

The chain uses TRBV7-3 and TRBJ2-3; weak D call: TRBD1 (6 bases). With 2 bases removed from V and 1 base from J, the gap between germline ends came to 10 bases. The CDR3 totals 15 residues. Germline-derived CDR1 and CDR2 are SGHTA and FQGTGA. The CDR3 region has the DNA TGTGCCAGCAGCTTAGGACAGCCCGGCACAGATACGCAGTATTTT. Translated: CASSLGQPGTDTQYF.

The rearrangement joins TRBV2 to TRBJ1-2; 7 positions agree with TRBD1. CDR1 and CDR2 from the germline V gene are SNHLY and FYNNEI. This CDR3 is built from 16 residues. With V trimmed by 3 bases and J by 1 base, 8 bases remained unmatched. CDR3 coding DNA: TGTGCCAGCAGTGACGCCTGGCAGGGGGGTAACTATGGCTACACCTTC. Protein product: CASSDAWQGGNYGYTF.

The chain joins TRBV6-6 to TRBJ2-3; the D is unclear. Trimming took 2 bases from V and 6 from J, leaving 9 bases between them. Germline CDR1 and CDR2: MNHNY and SVGAGI (reference sequence). This CDR3 has 13 amino acids. The CDR3 is CASSYTSGDTQYF. CDR3 nucleotides: TGTGCCAGCAGTTACACCTCGGGTGATACGCAGTATTTT.

This clone was recorded only once. The chain links TRBV19 to TRBJ1-2; D might be TRBD1 (6 bases). The CDR3 is 14 amino acids. CDR1 LNHDA and CDR2 SQIVND come from the germline V gene (reference sequence). The V end was cut by 6 bases, the J end by 0 bases, with 11 bases between. This CDR3 is CASRPTGTNYGYTF. In DNA, the CDR3 is TGTGCCAGTAGACCGACAGGAACTAACTATGGCTACACCTTC.

V usage is TRBV4-2 and J usage is TRBJ2-2; tentative D call: TRBD2 (6 bases). The CDR3 covers 16 residues. Germline loops: CDR1 LGHNA, CDR2 YNFKEQ. Trimming removed 4 bases at V and 4 bases at J, with 16 bases between. The CDR3 DNA is TGTGCCAGCAGCCGGGTGGAGGGGCGCCGCACCGGGGAGCTGTTTTTT. As protein: CASSRVEGRRTGELFF.

Only one count was recorded for this clone. CDR3 amino acids: CASSPGTGREKLFF. CDR3 sequence (DNA): TGCGCCAGCAGCCCCGGGACAGGCCGTGAAAAACTGTTTTTT. The rearrangement joins TRBV4-1 to TRBJ1-4; 8 positions agree with TRBD1. This CDR3 has 14 amino acids. Germline V gives CDR1 MGHRA, CDR2 YSYEKL. V was clipped by 4 bases and J by 7 bases; unmatched bases: 5.

The chain couples TRBV30 to TRBJ1-4; 7 bases fit TRBD1. The V segment lost 0 bases and the J segment 4 bases; nucleotides outside the gene matches: 11. CDR1 is GTSNPN and CDR2 is SVGIG in the germline V gene (reference sequence). The CDR3 has 17 amino acids. This chain's CDR3 is CAWSVRGGPILNEKLFF. DNA of the CDR3: TGTGCCTGGAGTGTGAGAGGGGGCCCTATTCTTAATGAAAAACTGTTTTTT. Full variable domain (remainder filled in from reference TRBV30 and TRBJ1-4): SQTIHQWPATLVQPVGSPLSLECTVEGTSNPNLYWYRQAAGRGLQLLFYSVGIGQISSEVPQNLSASRPQDRQFILSSKKLLLSDSGFYLCAWSVRGGPILNEKLFFGSGTQLSVL.

This chain links TRBV6-5 with TRBJ2-3, with 8 nucleotides matching TRBD2. This CDR3 region has 13 residues. V shed 7 bases and J 5 bases; nucleotides not matched to a gene: 5. The V gene's germline CDR1 is MNHEY and CDR2 SVGAGI. The DNA of the CDR3 is TGTGCCAGCACCACTAGCGGTGGAGATACGCAGTATTTT. It encodes CASTTSGGDTQYF.

The chain joins TRBV7-6 to TRBJ1-5; D is perhaps TRBD1 (5 bases). The CDR3 contains 13 residues. V was clipped by 3 bases and J by 7 bases, with 10 bases between them. From germline, CDR1 is SGHVS and CDR2 FNYEAQ. CDR3 region: CASSLGGGQPQHF. The CDR3 DNA reads as TGTGCCAGCAGCTTGGGGGGTGGACAGCCCCAGCATTTT.

The gene calls are TRBV5-1 and TRBJ2-1; 8 bases align to TRBD2. Germline CDR1 SGHRS, CDR2 YFSETQ. The CDR3 runs 15 residues. Losses at the gene ends were 3 bases for V and 3 bases for J; bases not matched to a gene: 5. In DNA, the CDR3 is TGCGCCAGCAGCTCTGATGCGGGGGGCTACAATGAGCAGTTCTTC. Encoded protein: CASSSDAGGYNEQFF.

This chain links TRBV7-2 with TRBJ2-7; unclear D gene. The CDR3 runs to 13 residues. The germline V gene has CDR1 SGHTA and CDR2 FQGNSA. Trimming took 2 bases from V and 4 from J, leaving 9 bases between them. The CDR3 loop reads CASSLNPKYEQYF. For the CDR3, the DNA is TGTGCCAGCAGCTTAAATCCCAAATACGAGCAGTACTTC.

This chain links TRBV4-1 with TRBJ1-2; 10 bases fit TRBD1. After removal of 4 bases from V and 2 bases from J, the junction contained 7 bases not matched to a gene. The CDR3 sequence is 16 residues long. From germline, CDR1 is MGHRA and CDR2 YSYEKL. The CDR3, as DNA: TGCGCCAGCAGCCCGAGACCGGGACAGGGGAACTATGGCTACACCTTC. Translating gives CASSPRPGQGNYGYTF.

The chain uses TRBV9 and TRBJ1-1; 7 nucleotides match TRBD1. This CDR3 has 14 amino acids. Losses at the gene ends were 3 bases for V and 5 bases for J; bases not matched to a gene: 7. Germline lookup yields CDR1 SGDLS and CDR2 YYNGEE. This CDR3 reads CASSAQTQGTEAFF. The DNA for the CDR3 is TGTGCCAGCAGCGCACAAACACAGGGGACTGAAGCTTTCTTT.

The chain employs TRBV5-4 and TRBJ2-5; D perhaps matches TRBD1 (7 bases). Germline V gene data show CDR1 as SGHNT and CDR2 as YYREEE (reference sequence). The CDR3 extends over 15 amino acids. The germline V and J ends were trimmed by 4 bases and 5 bases, with 18 bases remaining between them. CDR3 coding DNA: TGTGCCAGCAGCCCGGAGGTGGGGGGACAGGAGACCCAGTACTTC. Translation: CASSPEVGGQETQYF.

V and J are TRBV27 and TRBJ1-1; 12 nucleotides agree with TRBD1. The CDR3 runs to 18 residues. Trimming cost V 6 bases and J 4 bases; bases outside gene matches: 15. Germline V CDR1 and CDR2: MNHEY, SMNVEV (reference sequence). The CDR3 region has the DNA TGTGCCAGCAGATCCGCTCCCGGGACAGGGGGCGGGGTCACTGAAGCTTTCTTT. Protein product: CASRSAPGTGGGVTEAFF.

The chain is built from TRBV19 and TRBJ1-5; possible D gene TRBD1, 5 bases. Trimming removed 8 bases from V and 5 bases from J, with 19 bases in between. CDR1 is LNHDA and CDR2 is SQIVND in the germline V gene (reference sequence). The CDR3 consists of 15 residues. The CDR3 nucleotides read TGTGCCAGTCATTTGGGGACTACCCACGATCAGCCCCAGCATTTT. Translating gives CASHLGTTHDQPQHF.

The chain employs TRBV9 and TRBJ1-6; TRBD1 is a possible D gene (6 bases). The germline V gene has CDR1 SGDLS and CDR2 YYNGEE. The CDR3 is 15 amino acids. Trimming removed 0 bases from V and 9 bases from J, with 13 bases in between. CDR3 sequence: CASSVGPGEGSPLHF. Here the CDR3 DNA reads TGTGCCAGCAGCGTAGGGCCAGGGGAGGGTTCACCCCTCCACTTT. Based on the CDR3 plus reference TRBV9 and TRBJ1-6, the full variable domain is DSGVTQTPKHLITATGQRVTLRCSPRSGDLSVYWYQQSLDQGLQFLIQYYNGEERAKGNILERFSAQQFPDLHSELNLSSLELGDSALYFCASSVGPGEGSPLHFGNGTRLTVT.

J is TRBJ2-3 and V is TRBV29-1, with D uncertain. This CDR3 region has 15 residues. Per germline, CDR1 SQVTM and CDR2 ANQGSEA. V dropped 6 bases and J dropped 3 bases, with 19 bases sitting between them. The CDR3 here is CSVEPPHGGTDTQYF. In DNA, the CDR3 is TGCAGCGTCGAACCACCCCACGGCGGAACAGATACGCAGTATTTT.

The gene calls are TRBV29-1 and TRBJ2-5; 9 bases line up with TRBD2. Per the germline V gene, CDR1 is SQVTM and CDR2 is ANQGSEA. V lost 1 base and J lost 0; bases outside the gene matches: 6. This CDR3 is 16 amino acids long. CDR3 DNA sequence: TGCAGCGTTGAAGGGCCTAGCGGGACTAACCAAGAGACCCAGTACTTC. Translated: CSVEGPSGTNQETQYF.

The rearrangement joins TRBV5-6 to TRBJ2-3; 10 nucleotides align to TRBD2. The germline V gene encodes CDR1 SGHDT and CDR2 YYEEEE. J lost 6 bases, V lost 6 bases, and 13 bases had no gene match. This CDR3 has 16 amino acids. CDR3 region: CASTSWKRGGWDTQYF. CDR3 nucleotides: TGTGCCAGCACCTCGTGGAAGCGGGGGGGGTGGGATACGCAGTATTTT.

The chain links TRBV19 to TRBJ1-2, with D hard to call. Germline CDR1 and CDR2: LNHDA and SQIVND (reference sequence). V lost 3 bases to trimming and J lost 5 bases, with 16 bases between them. The CDR3 spans 15 residues. The CDR3 sequence is CASSIWEKTLYGYTF. Written as DNA, the CDR3 is TGTGCCAGTAGTATTTGGGAGAAGACTCTTTATGGCTACACCTTC.

This chain connects TRBV6-1 to TRBJ2-2, with 8 bases fitting TRBD2. The junction had 0 bases not matched to a gene; V was cut back by 2 bases and J by 1 base. The germline gives CDR1 MNHNS, CDR2 SASEGT. The CDR3 is made up of 15 amino acids. For the CDR3, the DNA is TGTGCCAGCAGTGAACTAGCGGGGAACACCGGGGAGCTGTTTTTT. Translating gives CASSELAGNTGELFF.

The rearrangement uses TRBV5-8 and TRBJ2-4, with D tentatively TRBD2 (7 bases). Deletions cut 2 bases from V and 0 bases from J, with 18 bases between. This CDR3 comprises 18 residues. The germline V gene encodes CDR1 SGHTS and CDR2 YDEGEE. The CDR3 reads CASSFTFEGGLAKNIQYF. The CDR3 nucleotides read TGTGCCAGCAGCTTTACATTTGAGGGGGGGCTAGCCAAAAACATTCAGTACTTC. Using reference TRBV5-8 and TRBJ2-4 for the parts outside the CDR3, the full variable domain is EAGVTQSPTHLIKTRGQQATLRCSPISGHTSVYWYQQALGLGLQFLLWYDEGEERNRGNFPPRFSGRQFPNYSSELNVNALELEDSALYLCASSFTFEGGLAKNIQYFGAGTRLSVL.

V is TRBV19 and J is TRBJ1-1; 7 positions match TRBD1. This CDR3 comprises 15 residues. The V segment lost 2 bases and the J segment 2 bases; nucleotides outside the gene matches: 5. Germline CDR1 LNHDA, CDR2 SQIVND (reference sequence). The chain's CDR3 is CASSIPGQRNTEAFF. DNA of the CDR3: TGTGCCAGTAGTATACCGGGACAGAGAAACACTGAAGCTTTCTTT. Looking up the rest from reference TRBV19 and TRBJ1-1 gives the full variable domain: DGGITQSPKYLFRKEGQNVTLSCEQNLNHDAMYWYRQDPGQGLRLIYYSQIVNDFQKGDIAEGYSVSREKKESFPLTVTSAQKNPTAFYLCASSIPGQRNTEAFFGQGTRLTVV.

The chain employs TRBV6-1 and TRBJ2-3; 7 nucleotides agree with TRBD1. The CDR3 extends over 15 amino acids. The V and J ends lost 7 bases and 4 bases, in that order; junction bases with no gene match: 11. Germline V gives CDR1 MNHNS, CDR2 SASEGT. The CDR3 loop reads CASNRRDRAPDTQYF. CDR3 nucleotides: TGTGCCAGCAACAGAAGAGACAGGGCACCAGATACGCAGTATTTT.